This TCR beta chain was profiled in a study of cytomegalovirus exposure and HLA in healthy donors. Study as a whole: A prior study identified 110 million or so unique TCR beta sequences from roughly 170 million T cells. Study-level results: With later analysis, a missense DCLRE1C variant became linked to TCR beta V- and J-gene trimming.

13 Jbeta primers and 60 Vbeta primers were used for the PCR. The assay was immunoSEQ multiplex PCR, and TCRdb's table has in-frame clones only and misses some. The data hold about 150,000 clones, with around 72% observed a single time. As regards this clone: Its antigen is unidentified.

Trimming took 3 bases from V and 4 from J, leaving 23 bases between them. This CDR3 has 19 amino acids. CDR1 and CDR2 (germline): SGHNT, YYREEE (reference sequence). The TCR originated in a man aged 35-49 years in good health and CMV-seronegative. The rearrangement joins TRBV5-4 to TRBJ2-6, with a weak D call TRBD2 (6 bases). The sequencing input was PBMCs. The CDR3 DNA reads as TGTGCCAGCAGCTCACCGGGACTTCCCACTAAGAACGGGGCCAACGTCCTGACTTTC. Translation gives CASSSPGLPTKNGANVLTF.